What follows is one T cell receptor beta chain and its context. The CDR3 loop spans 12 amino acids. Trimming cost V 6 bases and J 6 bases, with 9 bases left between them. In the study's own analysis: Using reference gene primer amplification, nucleated cell counts were estimated. Profiled with immunoSEQ multiplex PCR; TCRdb holds only in-frame clones, not every one. The V and J calls and clone size come from that table; D and trimming were worked out from the DNA. This table has fewer than 110,000 clones, 80% to 95% appearing once. The record originates from a study of blood T cell repertoires in COVID-19. In the study overall: Acute and convalescent COVID-19 specimens originated in the United States, Italy and Spain. PBMCs, B-cell-depleted T cells, or T cells were the source of the cDNA or gDNA that made up the material.

V usage is TRBV12-3 or TRBV12-4 and J usage is TRBJ1-5; D is uncertain. What was sequenced was peripheral blood. The TCR sequence derives from a man over 45 with active COVID-19. CDR3 sequence: CASSRTSQPQHF. In nucleotides, the CDR3 is TGTGCCAGCAGCCGTACTTCTCAGCCCCAGCATTTT.